This is a list of T cell receptor beta chains from one sample in a study of lymphopenia after photon versus proton radiotherapy. The protocol was immunoSEQ multiplex PCR, while the TCRdb copy is restricted to in-frame clones and leaves out a portion. The table records 50,000 to 75,000 clones, more than 75% of them present only once. This material consisted of peripheral blood, taken from a patient treated with photon-based radiotherapy. Receptors originate from a man aged 40-49 years with gastric cancer. The CDR3 runs from the conserved cysteine through the conserved F or W. The order of the fields is clone size, D gene, V gene, J gene, CDR3 protein. D genes are given only for firm matches. Clone sizes are given selectively: once, few, many, or a class where the clone is expanded.

size: few
D: NA
V: TRBV6-4
J: TRBJ2-3
CDR3: CASSDGPTDTQYF

size: NA
D: TRBD2
V: TRBV12-5
J: TRBJ2-3
CDR3: CASGIVLAGDTDTQYF

size: NA
D: NA
V: TRBV28
J: TRBJ1-5
CDR3: CASSSLRERDQPQHF

size: NA
D: NA
V: TRBV2
J: TRBJ1-2
CDR3: CASSTNPSSGYTF

size: once
D: NA
V: TRBV6-5
J: TRBJ1-1
CDR3: CALTAILMLTTEAFF

size: NA
D: NA
V: TRBV21-1
J: TRBJ1-6
CDR3: CASSNNGTNSYNSPLHF

size: NA
D: TRBD2
V: TRBV5-1
J: TRBJ2-3
CDR3: CASSLRGLGADTQYF

size: NA
D: TRBD1
V: TRBV6-1
J: TRBJ2-7
CDR3: CASSERQGVLPYEQYF

size: NA
D: TRBD1
V: TRBV5-5
J: TRBJ1-4
CDR3: CASSLTTYRTGEDEKLFF

size: NA
D: NA
V: TRBV7-9
J: TRBJ1-6
CDR3: CASSLAVGQGYSPLHF

size: NA
D: NA
V: TRBV4-1
J: TRBJ2-7
CDR3: CASSQDRRPYEQYF

size: NA
D: NA
V: TRBV10-3
J: TRBJ2-7
CDR3: CAISDRAAGNEQYF